A single T cell receptor beta chain is shown here with its context. Its antigen is unidentified. Some clones are missing from TCRdb's copy, which holds only in-frame ones; the method was immunoSEQ multiplex PCR. The sample lists about 9,800 clones; roughly 86% were seen once. The CDR3 is made up of 16 amino acids. Trimming cost V 3 bases and J 4 bases; bases outside gene matches: 10. Germline V gives CDR1 SGHNT, CDR2 YENEEA. This specimen comes from a study of PD-1 blockade in mismatch repair-deficient tumors. Looking at the study overall: Patients had eleven to twelve mismatch repair-deficient cancer types and were previously treated and progressing.

Time point denoted: approximately nine-day in vitro stimulation with candidate neoantigen peptide 2. Cells were stimulated around 9 days with each of seven or eight ELISpot-reactive neoantigens. The chain couples TRBV11-3 to TRBJ2-5; TRBD2 matches 8 bases. The receptor's source is an adult with mismatch repair-deficient cancer. The sequencing here drew on cells cultured in vitro, taken from a patient treated with pembrolizumab. CDR3 bases: TGTGCCAGCAGCTTGGGGGGACTAGTGGGGAGAGAGACCCAGTACTTC. It encodes CASSLGGLVGRETQYF.